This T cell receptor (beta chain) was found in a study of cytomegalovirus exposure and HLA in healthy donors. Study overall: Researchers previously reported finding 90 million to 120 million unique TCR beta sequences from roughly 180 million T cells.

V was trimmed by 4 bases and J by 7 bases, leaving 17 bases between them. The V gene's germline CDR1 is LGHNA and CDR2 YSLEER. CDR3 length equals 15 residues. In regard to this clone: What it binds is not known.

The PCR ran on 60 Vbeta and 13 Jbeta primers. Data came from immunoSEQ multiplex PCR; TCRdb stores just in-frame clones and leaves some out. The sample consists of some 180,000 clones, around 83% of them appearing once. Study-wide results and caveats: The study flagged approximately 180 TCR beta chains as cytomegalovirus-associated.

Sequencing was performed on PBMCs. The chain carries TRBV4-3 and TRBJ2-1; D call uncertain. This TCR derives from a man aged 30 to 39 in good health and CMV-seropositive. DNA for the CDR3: TGCGCCAGCAGCCTCTCAGCGAAGCCGTATAATGAGCAGTTCTTC. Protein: CASSLSAKPYNEQFF.